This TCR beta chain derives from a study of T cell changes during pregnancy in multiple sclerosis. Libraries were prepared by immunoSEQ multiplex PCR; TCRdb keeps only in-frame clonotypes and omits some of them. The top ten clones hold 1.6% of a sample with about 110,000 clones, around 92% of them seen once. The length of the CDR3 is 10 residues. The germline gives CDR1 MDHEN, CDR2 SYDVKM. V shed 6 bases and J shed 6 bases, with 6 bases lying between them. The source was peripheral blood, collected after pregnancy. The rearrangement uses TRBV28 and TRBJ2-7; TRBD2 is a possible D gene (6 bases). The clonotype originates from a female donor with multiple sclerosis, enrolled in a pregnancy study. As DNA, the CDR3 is TGTGCCAGCAGGGGAGGCGAGCAGTACTTC. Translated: CASRGGEQYF.